The rows below give T cell receptor beta chains drawn from one sample of a study of blood T cell repertoires in COVID-19. The protocol was immunoSEQ multiplex PCR, while the TCRdb copy is restricted to in-frame clones and leaves out a portion. The sample shows about 120,000 clones, over 65% of them seen only once. The sequenced material came from peripheral blood. These receptors all come from a man aged 60-69 years with acute or convalescent COVID-19. The CDR3 runs from the conserved cysteine through the conserved F or W. A D gene is named only where the DNA matches it firmly. Size is stated for part of the rows, as once, few or many counts, or as a class when the clone is expanded.

>TRBJ2-7|NA|TRBV19|TRBD2
TGTGCCAGTAGGGAATCTAGCGGGAGCTCCTACGAGCAGTACTTC
CASRESSGSSYEQYF
>TRBJ2-7|NA|TRBV2|NA
TGTGCCAGCAGAAGCTACTACGAGCAGTACTTC
CASRSYYEQYF
>TRBJ2-2|NA|TRBV19|NA
TGTGCCAGTAGTAGGGACATAAACACCGGGGAGCTGTTTTTT
CASSRDINTGELFF
>TRBJ2-1|once|TRBV9|NA
TGTGCCAGCAGCGTAAGTCCCCTCTCAGGAGGAAATGAGCAGTTCTTC
CASSVSPLSGGNEQFF
>TRBJ1-2|NA|TRBV25-1|NA
TGTGCCAGCAGTGGGTACGGCTATGGCTACACCTTC
CASSGYGYGYTF
>TRBJ2-3|NA|TRBV19|TRBD1
TGTGCCAGTAGTAGGCCAGGGGGCGCGACAGATACGCAGTATTTT
CASSRPGGATDTQYF
>TRBJ2-5|once|TRBV3-1/TRBV3-2|TRBD2
TGTGCCAGCAGCTCTACTAGCGGCCAAGAGACCCAGTACTTC
CASSSTSGQETQYF
>TRBJ2-1|NA|TRBV10-3|TRBD2
TGTGCCATCAGTGAGCCGAGACTAGCGGGAGGGGGTTCCTACAATGAGCAGTTCTTC
CAISEPRLAGGGSYNEQFF
>TRBJ2-2|NA|TRBV19|TRBD1
TGTGCCAGTAGTATGGTAGGACAGGGGAACACCGGGGAGCTGTTTTTT
CASSMVGQGNTGELFF
>TRBJ2-7|NA|TRBV7-9|TRBD2
TGTGCCAGCAGCTTAGGTAGCGGGAGGGTAATGGACGAGCAGTACTTC
CASSLGSGRVMDEQYF
>TRBJ2-3|NA|TRBV10-3|NA
TGTGTCACCGGGGGTAGCACAGATACGCAGTATTTT
CVTGGSTDTQYF
>TRBJ2-5|NA|TRBV7-2|NA
TGTGCCAGCAGCTTAGGATCCGGGAGTTGGCAAGAGACCCAGTACTTC
CASSLGSGSWQETQYF
>TRBJ2-4|few|TRBV19|TRBD1
TGTGCCAGTAGTACCCGGACAGGGGGGGCCAAAAACATTCAGTACTTC
CASSTRTGGAKNIQYF
>TRBJ2-7|NA|TRBV9|NA
TGTGCCAGCAGCCCACACACAGGGAACGAGCAGTACTTC
CASSPHTGNEQYF
>TRBJ2-1|NA|TRBV6-2/TRBV6-3|NA
TGTGCCAGCAGTCCCGGGAACTACAATGAGCAGTTCTTC
CASSPGNYNEQFF
>TRBJ2-2|NA|TRBV4-3|NA
TGCGCCAGCAGCCAGGAGGGAGCGGTCACCGGGGAGCTGTTTTTT
CASSQEGAVTGELFF
>TRBJ2-5|many|TRBV7-9|NA
TGTGCCAGCAGCTTAGTGAGGGAGACCCAGTACTTC
CASSLVRETQYF
>TRBJ2-7|NA|TRBV6-2/TRBV6-3|TRBD2
TGTGCCAGCAGTTACTTCGGACTAGCGGGTGCCGGGTACGAGCAGTACTTC
CASSYFGLAGAGYEQYF
>TRBJ1-4|NA|TRBV28|NA
TGTGCCAGTGCGGGGGCTAATGAAAAACTGTTTTTT
CASAGANEKLFF
>TRBJ2-1|NA|TRBV21-1|NA
TGTGCCAGCAGCTTCCAACCGGGACTAGCGGGAACCTACAATGAGCAGTTCTTC
CASSFQPGLAGTYNEQFF
>TRBJ2-5|NA|TRBV3-1/TRBV3-2|NA
TGTGCCAGCAGCCACCCCGGACAGAGCCAAGAGACCCAGTACTTC
CASSHPGQSQETQYF
>TRBJ2-1|NA|TRBV27|TRBD2
TGTGCCAGCAGTTTCGCGGGAGCGTACAATGAGCAGTTCTTC
CASSFAGAYNEQFF
>TRBJ2-7|once|TRBV5-5|NA
TGTGCCAGCAGGCCGACAGCTACCTACGAGCAGTACTTC
CASRPTATYEQYF
>TRBJ2-1|NA|TRBV13|TRBD2
TGTGCCAGCAGCTTAGAACTAGCGGGAGGGCCAGGCAATGAGCAGTTCTTC
CASSLELAGGPGNEQFF
>TRBJ1-6|NA|TRBV11-2|TRBD1
TGTGCCAGCAGCTTAGTTGGGACAGGGGCAAATTCACCCCTCCACTTT
CASSLVGTGANSPLHF
>TRBJ2-3|NA|TRBV27|NA
TGTGCCAGCAGTACTAGAACCGGCACAGATACGCAGTATTTT
CASSTRTGTDTQYF
>TRBJ2-2|NA|TRBV28|TRBD2
TGTGCCAGCGTGGACACTAGCGGGAGGGACACCGGGGAGCTGTTTTTT
CASVDTSGRDTGELFF
>TRBJ2-4|NA|TRBV30|TRBD1
TGTGCCTGGGGACAGGGTGGAGAAAACATTCAGTACTTC
CAWGQGGENIQYF
>TRBJ2-7|once|TRBV7-2|NA
TGTGCCAGCAGCTTAGAAGTCAGGGGATACGAGCAGTACTTC
CASSLEVRGYEQYF
>TRBJ2-2|NA|TRBV6-5|NA
TGTGCCAGCAGTCAGCTAGCCGGGGAGCTGTTTTTT
CASSQLAGELFF
>TRBJ1-2|NA|TRBV9|TRBD1
TGTGCCAGCAGCGGCCGGGACAGGGGACGGACTGGCTACACCTTC
CASSGRDRGRTGYTF